The rows below give T cell receptor beta chains drawn from one sample of a study of blood T cells in healthy people across ages. TCRdb re-analysed the 5' RACE reads in MiXCR, keeping a single row per CDR3 protein. The data contain hundreds of thousands of distinct CDR3 sequences, 50% to 65% of them singletons. Material for sequencing was blood. The receptors were gathered from an elderly man in good health. The CDR3 runs from the conserved cysteine through the conserved F or W. Each record gives: J gene, clone size, V gene, D gene, CDR3 length, CDR3 protein, CDR3 DNA. The D gene is left open where the match is weak. Clone size is given for some rows only: seen once, a few or many times, or a class if the clone is expanded.

TRBJ2-4,few,TRBV9,TRBD1,14,CASRGQGGGNIQYF,TGTGCCAGCAGGGGACAGGGCGGTGGAAACATTCAGTACTTC
TRBJ2-7,-,TRBV9,TRBD2,15,CASSRTSGGIYEQYF,TGTGCCAGCAGCAGGACTAGCGGGGGTATCTACGAGCAGTACTTC
TRBJ2-5,few,TRBV29-1,-,12,CSVEERLPGWYF,TGCAGCGTTGAAGAAAGACTCCCCGGGTGGTACTTC
TRBJ2-1,once,TRBV20-1,-,13,CSARNGGLEEQFF,TGCAGTGCTAGAAATGGAGGCCTAGAGGAGCAGTTCTTC
TRBJ2-1,-,TRBV12-3/TRBV12-4,-,12,CASRVIPGEQFF,TGTGCCAGCAGGGTGATCCCGGGTGAGCAGTTCTTC
TRBJ1-2,-,TRBV2,-,14,CASSLIGPGNGYTF,TGTGCCAGCAGCTTAATAGGTCCCGGAAATGGCTACACCTTC
TRBJ2-7,-,TRBV20-1,TRBD2,16,CSARGDRRTSVYEQYF,TGCAGTGCTAGAGGAGACAGAAGGACTAGCGTCTACGAGCAGTACTTC
TRBJ2-7,-,TRBV7-9,-,12,CASSRTVFEQYF,TGTGCCAGCAGCCGGACAGTCTTCGAGCAGTACTTC
TRBJ2-3,once,TRBV2,-,15,CASSDQGSGTDTQYF,TGTGCCAGCAGTGATCAGGGGTCAGGCACAGATACGCAGTATTTT
TRBJ2-1,-,TRBV20-1,-,14,CSARPQGNYNEQFF,TGCAGTGCTAGACCGCAGGGTAACTACAATGAGCAGTTCTTC
TRBJ2-7,-,TRBV5-1,TRBD2,17,CASSGSIAGAASYEQYF,TGCGCCAGCAGCGGCAGTATAGCGGGAGCGGCCTCCTACGAGCAGTACTTC
TRBJ2-7,-,TRBV14,TRBD1,13,CASSQGTGLEQYF,TGTGCCAGCAGCCAAGGGACAGGTCTTGAGCAGTACTTC
TRBJ1-5,-,TRBV27,-,15,CASSLRSFSSQPQHF,TGTGCCAGCAGTTTACGGAGTTTTAGCAGTCAGCCCCAGCATTTT
TRBJ2-3,-,TRBV25-1,-,13,CASSEDGTDTQYF,TGTGCCAGCAGTGAGGACGGTACAGATACGCAGTATTTT
TRBJ1-2,-,TRBV6-2/TRBV6-3,-,18,CASSYLLGRGFSDYGYTF,TGTGCCAGCAGTTACTTACTCGGGAGAGGGTTTTCAGACTATGGCTACACCTTC
TRBJ2-7,few,TRBV7-2,-,12,CASSSDEYEQYF,TGTGCCAGCAGCTCGGATGAGTACGAGCAGTACTTC
TRBJ2-5,-,TRBV28,TRBD2,16,CASSPIPGQRGETQYF,TGTGCCAGCAGTCCTATACCCGGCCAGCGGGGAGAGACCCAGTACTTC
TRBJ2-7,few,TRBV20-1,-,15,CSASGGQTYSYEQYF,TGCAGTGCCTCAGGGGGGCAGACCTATTCCTACGAGCAGTACTTC
TRBJ2-6,-,TRBV6-5,-,18,CASSYRDTDSSGANVLTF,TGTGCCAGCAGTTACCGGGACACCGATTCCTCTGGGGCCAACGTCCTGACTTTC
TRBJ2-5,-,TRBV5-1,-,14,CASRRDSLAETQYF,TGCGCCAGCCGACGGGATTCCCTAGCGGAGACCCAGTACTTC
TRBJ2-7,-,TRBV7-2,TRBD1,14,CASGPRQGAYEQYF,TGTGCCAGCGGCCCGCGACAGGGAGCCTACGAGCAGTACTTC
TRBJ1-2,few,TRBV20-1,-,13,CSASGLGHYGYTF,TGCAGTGCTAGCGGGTTGGGACACTATGGCTACACCTTC
TRBJ2-7,-,TRBV20-1,TRBD2,15,CSASIPAGGLYEQYF,TGCAGTGCTAGTATACCGGCGGGAGGCCTCTACGAGCAGTACTTC
TRBJ1-1,-,TRBV6-1,-,14,CASSVGQRSTEAFF,TGTGCCAGCAGTGTCGGACAGAGGTCGACTGAAGCTTTCTTT
TRBJ2-3,-,TRBV6-5,-,18,CASSYSIGGGLTGDTQYF,TGTGCCAGCAGTTACTCGATAGGTGGCGGCCTAACGGGAGATACGCAGTATTTT
TRBJ2-7,few,TRBV5-6,-,16,CASSGSTGLGVHEQYF,TGTGCCAGCAGCGGCTCGACAGGCCTGGGCGTCCACGAGCAGTACTTC
TRBJ2-1,-,TRBV7-2,TRBD1,13,CASSSRDRGVQFF,TGTGCCAGCAGCTCCCGGGACAGGGGCGTGCAGTTCTTC
TRBJ2-5,once,TRBV3-1,TRBD1,14,CASSLGQLKETQYF,TGTGCCAGCAGCCTGGGACAGCTTAAAGAGACCCAGTACTTC
TRBJ2-7,-,TRBV20-1,TRBD2,16,CSATGTSGSISYEQYF,TGCAGTGCGACGGGGACTAGCGGGTCCATCTCCTACGAGCAGTACTTC
TRBJ1-6,-,TRBV27,TRBD1,14,CASTRDRDNSPLHF,TGTGCCAGCACCAGGGACAGGGATAATTCACCCCTCCACTTT
TRBJ1-4,once,TRBV27,-,14,CASSLRGTNEKLFF,TGTGCCAGCAGTCTTAGAGGGACTAATGAAAAACTGTTTTTT
TRBJ2-5,-,TRBV25-1,-,14,CASSAAAGRETQYF,TGTGCCAGCAGTGCGGCGGCCGGCAGAGAGACCCAGTACTTC
TRBJ2-2,-,TRBV3-1,TRBD2,16,CASSQVAGRDAGELFF,TGTGCCAGCAGCCAAGTTGCGGGGAGGGACGCCGGGGAGCTGTTTTTT
TRBJ2-7,-,TRBV3-1,TRBD2,17,CASSQEGMGLRTYEQYF,TGTGCCAGCAGCCAAGAGGGGATGGGACTACGAACCTACGAGCAGTACTTC
TRBJ1-2,few,TRBV6-5,-,16,CASRTGAPINFVGYTF,TGTGCCAGCAGGACTGGGGCACCTATTAACTTTGTTGGCTACACCTTC
TRBJ2-5,-,TRBV12-3/TRBV12-4,-,15,CASSSLRVGQETQYF,TGTGCCAGCAGTTCCCTTAGGGTTGGACAAGAGACCCAGTACTTC
TRBJ1-1,once,TRBV20-1,-,14,CSARDNMGDTEAFF,TGCAGTGCTAGAGATAATATGGGGGACACTGAAGCTTTCTTT
TRBJ2-7,-,TRBV20-1,TRBD1,13,CSARDRGHYEQYF,TGCAGTGCTAGAGACAGGGGGCATTACGAGCAGTACTTC
TRBJ1-1,-,TRBV28,-,13,CASRDQGDTEAFF,TGTGCCAGCAGAGATCAGGGAGACACTGAAGCTTTCTTT
TRBJ2-7,few,TRBV5-1,-,13,CASSLGGGQREYF,TGCGCCAGCAGTTTGGGGGGTGGACAGCGGGAGTACTTC
TRBJ1-2,-,TRBV10-3,TRBD1,13,CAISDRVLNGYTF,TGTGCCATCAGCGACAGGGTTTTGAATGGCTACACCTTC
TRBJ2-7,-,TRBV6-4,TRBD2,17,CASSDTPLAGVYNEQYF,TGTGCCAGCAGTGACACCCCTCTAGCGGGAGTCTACAATGAGCAGTACTTC
TRBJ2-7,-,TRBV6-5,TRBD1,15,CASSYSWDRLDEQYF,TGTGCCAGCAGTTACTCTTGGGACAGGCTAGACGAGCAGTACTTC
TRBJ2-7,once,TRBV6-5,TRBD2,16,CASSHLASGSVYEQYF,TGTGCCAGCAGTCACTTGGCTAGCGGGAGTGTCTACGAGCAGTACTTC
TRBJ1-6,-,TRBV7-2,-,14,CASSLYGYNSPLHF,TGTGCCAGCAGCTTATATGGGTATAATTCGCCCCTCCACTTT
TRBJ2-7,-,TRBV6-5,-,15,CASSYAGVSSYEQYF,TGTGCCAGCAGTTACGCCGGGGTCAGCTCCTACGAGCAGTACTTC
TRBJ1-6,-,TRBV5-1,TRBD1,16,CASSSTGGRDNSPLHF,TGCGCCAGCAGCTCGACAGGGGGGAGGGACAATTCACCCCTCCACTTT
TRBJ2-1,-,TRBV3-1,TRBD2,16,CASSHGGRAGDYEQFF,TGTGCCAGCAGCCATGGGGGACGAGCGGGAGACTATGAGCAGTTCTTC